Sequencing of this T cell receptor (beta chain) was carried out in a study of blood T cell repertoires in COVID-19. Using immunoSEQ multiplex PCR, the repertoire was profiled, and TCRdb retains in-frame clones only, with some absent. The data contain a few hundred thousand clones, roughly 90% of them singletons. This CDR3 contains 14 residues. Germline V gene sequence: CDR1 MNHEY, CDR2 SMNVEV (reference sequence). V was pared by 3 bases and J by 6 bases, with 5 bases of the junction left unmatched. The chain carries TRBV27 and TRBJ1-2; 9 bases are a match to TRBD1. Material for sequencing was peripheral blood. This clonotype was obtained from a man aged 60-69 years who had recovered from COVID-19. CDR3 coding DNA: TGTGCCAGCAGTTTCCTCCGGGACAGGGATGGCTACACCTTC. Its protein product is CASSFLRDRDGYTF.